The T cell receptor (beta chain) described here comes from a study of cytomegalovirus exposure and HLA in healthy donors. V was clipped by 0 bases and J by 3 bases, with 11 bases between them. Germline assignment: CDR1 LGHNA and CDR2 YSLEER. This CDR3 has 15 residues. In the PCR, 60 Vbeta and 13 Jbeta primers were used. The data were produced by immunoSEQ multiplex PCR, yet TCRdb's version contains in-frame clones alone and is incomplete. Here the sample spans about 120,000 clones, around three quarters being singletons. Study findings and constraints: Most observed TCR sequences were rare, whereas some public TCRs were detected in many donors. It was reported that TCR beta sequences correctly inferred the HLA-A and HLA-B alleles for most subjects. A list of approximately 150 TCR beta chains associated with cytomegalovirus was given.

Worth noting for this clone: Its antigen is as yet unknown.

V and J are TRBV4-3 and TRBJ2-5; tentatively, D is TRBD1 (6 bases). Input material: PBMCs. The receptor was derived from a man aged 40-49 years in good health and CMV-seropositive. The CDR3 loop is CASSQDRPGEETQYF. Written as DNA, the CDR3 is TGCGCCAGCAGCCAAGATCGGCCAGGGGAAGAGACCCAGTACTTC.